Included here is one TCR beta chain sequence, with context. Trimming left V 2 bases short and J 8 bases short, with 40 bases between. This CDR3 spans 23 amino acids. The germline V gene encodes CDR1 MNHEY and CDR2 SMNVEV (reference sequence). Time point: pretreatment peripheral blood. Urothelial carcinoma, locally advanced or metastatic, affected the patients. Per patient, between 1 and 8 samples were collected at pretreatment and on-treatment time points. Some clones are missing from TCRdb's copy, which holds only in-frame ones; the method was immunoSEQ multiplex PCR. The sample includes 95,000 to 100,000 clones, around 87% seen only once; the top ten take 2% to 2.5%. This entry comes from a study of PD-L1 blockade in urothelial cancer. Across the study: About 85% of the 29 patients were men whose urothelial cancer was bladder-origin. Investigators checked blood 3 weeks (second dose) and 6 weeks after treatment start.

The rearrangement joins TRBV27 to TRBJ2-1, with a tentative D call TRBD2 (7 bases). The sequence came from a man in his sixties with urothelial cancer. The sample was PBMCs, taken around atezolizumab (anti-PD-L1) treatment. The CDR3 sequence is CASSLERGAVGGMDRAEDYEQFF. The CDR3 bases are TGTGCCAGCAGTTTAGAACGGGGGGCCGTCGGGGGCATGGATCGGGCCGAGGACTATGAGCAGTTCTTC.